The 26 T cell receptor beta chains reported below all come from one sample, sequenced in a study of cytomegalovirus exposure and HLA in healthy donors. This PCR relied on a set of 60 Vbeta primers and 13 Jbeta primers. Clones were sequenced by immunoSEQ multiplex PCR, and TCRdb holds only the in-frame ones, with some missing. Here the sample spans some 170,000 clones, about 80% being singletons. Sequenced material: PBMCs. The receptor set was obtained from a woman in her 30s in good health and CMV-seronegative.

V and J are TRBV5-6 and TRBJ1-6, with D possibly TRBD1 on 5 matching bases. The ends were cut back, 1 base at V and 7 bases at J, with 12 bases in the middle. Germline lookup yields CDR1 SGHDT and CDR2 YYEEEE. The CDR3 runs 15 residues. CDR3 amino acids: CASSLWAGMNSPLHF. CDR3 DNA sequence: TGTGCCAGCAGCTTGTGGGCAGGGATGAATTCACCCCTCCACTTT.

V usage is TRBV9 and J usage is TRBJ2-5, with TRBD1 identical over 10 bases. The CDR3 covers 20 residues. V shed 4 bases and J 5 bases; nucleotides not matched to a gene: 23. Per the germline V gene, CDR1 is SGDLS and CDR2 is YYNGEE. For the CDR3, the DNA is TGTGCCAGCAGCTTGCGACCCCGGCTATCGGGACAGGGGAGTGGGGAGACCCAGTACTTC. This encodes CASSLRPRLSGQGSGETQYF.

The chain joins TRBV6-4 to TRBJ1-1; D not resolved. Deletions cut 3 bases from V and 1 base from J, with 15 bases between. This CDR3 comprises 16 residues. Germline values: CDR1 MRHNA, CDR2 SNTAGT. The CDR3 sequence is CASSEPFQRENTEAFF. Here the CDR3 DNA reads TGTGCCAGCAGTGAGCCGTTCCAGAGGGAGAACACTGAAGCTTTCTTT.

This clone has more than one count but fewer than ten. This chain uses TRBV6-4 with TRBJ1-1; 10 bases are a match to TRBD1. This CDR3 is built from 17 residues. The trim removed 6 bases at V and 3 bases at J, leaving 13 bases unmatched. CDR1 and CDR2 (germline): MRHNA, SNTAGT. The CDR3 DNA follows: TGTGCCAGCAGGGGGAAGTTTCCGACAGGGGGCGACACTGAAGCTTTCTTT. Its protein is CASRGKFPTGGDTEAFF.

This chain links TRBV6-1 with TRBJ1-1; 7 bases line up with TRBD1. In germline, CDR1 is MNHNS, CDR2 SASEGT. J lost 2 bases, V lost 4 bases, and 4 bases had no gene match. CDR3 length: 14 residues. The CDR3 here is CASSARDRNTEAFF. The CDR3 DNA reads TGTGCCAGCAGTGCCCGGGACAGAAACACTGAAGCTTTCTTT.

The J gene is TRBJ2-7, the V gene TRBV28, with D possibly matching TRBD2 (6 bases). Germline CDR1 and CDR2: MDHEN and SYDVKM. V was clipped by 6 bases and J by 3 bases, with 18 bases between them. This CDR3 is built from 15 residues. The CDR3 coding sequence is TGTGCCAGCAGCTCAATGGAGGGGCACCTCTACGAGCAGTACTTC. Translating it yields CASSSMEGHLYEQYF. Variable domain in full (rest from reference TRBV28 and TRBJ2-7): DVKVTQSSRYLVKRTGEKVFLECVQDMDHENMFWYRQDPGLGLRLIYFSYDVKMKEKGDIPEGYSVSREKKERFSLILESASTNQTSMYLCASSSMEGHLYEQYFGPGTRLTVT.

The V and J genes are TRBV9 and TRBJ2-6; TRBD2 aligns across 9 bases. In germline, CDR1 is SGDLS, CDR2 YYNGEE. The CDR3 covers 19 residues. Trimming removed 0 bases from V and 2 bases from J; junction bases left unmatched: 9. The CDR3, as DNA: TGTGCCAGCAGCGTAGCCTTCCGGGGCGGGGGGGCTGGGGCCAACGTCCTGACTTTC. It codes for CASSVAFRGGGAGANVLTF.

This chain links TRBV29-1 with TRBJ1-2, with TRBD1 identical over 8 bases. CDR1 and CDR2 (germline): SQVTM, ANQGSEA. The V segment lost 6 bases and the J segment 2 bases; nucleotides outside the gene matches: 5. There are 13 residues in the CDR3. The CDR3 DNA reads TGCAGCGTCGAGGGACAGGACAACTATGGCTACACCTTC. This encodes CSVEGQDNYGYTF.

The gene calls are TRBV6-1 and TRBJ2-1; TRBD2 aligns across 10 bases. The V gene's germline CDR1 is MNHNS and CDR2 SASEGT. With 3 bases clipped from V and 4 bases from J, the junction kept 12 bases outside the gene matches. This CDR3 is 18 amino acids long. CDR3 in DNA: TGTGCCAGCAGTGACAAGTCCCGACTAGCGGGCCTTTACAATGAGCAGTTCTTC. Translating gives CASSDKSRLAGLYNEQFF.

The gene calls are TRBV7-9 and TRBJ2-3, with D possibly TRBD2 on 5 matching bases. The germline V gene encodes CDR1 SEHNR and CDR2 FQNEAQ (reference sequence). The germline V and J ends were trimmed by 4 bases and 11 bases, with 19 bases remaining between them. This CDR3 region has 14 residues. CDR3 residues: CASSSGMGPLRQYF. CDR3 sequence (DNA): TGTGCCAGCAGCTCGGGGATGGGCCCCTTGAGGCAGTATTTT.

This clone was counted between two and nine times. This chain joins TRBV27 and TRBJ1-1, with 7 bases fitting TRBD1. The CDR3 is 15 residues long. V shed 5 bases, J shed 2 bases, and the junction held 8 bases outside the gene matches. Germline V gives CDR1 MNHEY, CDR2 SMNVEV (reference sequence). The CDR3 reads CASSLNRGTNTEAFF. The CDR3 coding sequence is TGTGCCAGCAGTCTGAACAGGGGAACCAACACTGAAGCTTTCTTT.

This rearrangement joins TRBV4-3 to TRBJ2-2; 13 bases line up with TRBD2. Germline V gene sequence: CDR1 LGHNA, CDR2 YSLEER. V trimming: 3 bases; J trimming: 3 bases; junction bases outside the gene matches: 16. This CDR3 region has 21 residues. This chain's CDR3 is CASSQGHSSRTSGRYTGELFF. The CDR3 nucleotides read TGCGCCAGCAGCCAGGGCCATAGCTCCCGGACTAGCGGGAGATACACCGGGGAGCTGTTTTTT.

The sample holds a few counts of this clone. The chain couples TRBV30 to TRBJ2-7; TRBD2 is a possible D gene (5 bases). The CDR3 contains 11 residues. Germline V gives CDR1 GTSNPN, CDR2 SVGIG (reference sequence). Trimming took 4 bases from V and 8 from J, leaving 12 bases between them. Here the CDR3 reads CAWTMEVKQYF. The CDR3 region has the DNA TGTGCCTGGACAATGGAGGTTAAGCAGTACTTC.

The V call is TRBV2, the J call TRBJ1-6; 11 positions match TRBD1. J lost 0 bases, V lost 6 bases, and 7 bases had no gene match. This CDR3 has 18 residues. The germline V gene has CDR1 SNHLY and CDR2 FYNNEI. For the CDR3, the DNA is TGTGCCAGCAGAGGACAGGGGGCCGGATTCTCCTATAATTCACCCCTCCACTTT. Amino acid sequence: CASRGQGAGFSYNSPLHF.

The V gene is TRBV7-3, the J gene TRBJ2-1, with 9 positions matching TRBD2. The germline V gene encodes CDR1 SGHTA and CDR2 FQGTGA. The CDR3 runs 16 residues. After removal of 5 bases from V and 0 bases from J, the junction contained 5 bases not matched to a gene. The CDR3 spells CASSPLAGSSYNEQFF. The CDR3 region has the DNA TGTGCCAGCAGCCCTCTAGCGGGGTCCTCCTACAATGAGCAGTTCTTC.

V is TRBV19 and J is TRBJ1-5, with 8 bases aligning to TRBD1. J was trimmed by 5 bases and V by 6 bases; bases with no gene match: 3. The germline gives CDR1 LNHDA, CDR2 SQIVND (reference sequence). The CDR3 is 13 amino acids. DNA of the CDR3: TGTGCCAGTAGGGACAGGGAGTATCAGCCCCAGCATTTT. Translating it yields CASRDREYQPQHF. Together with reference TRBV19 and TRBJ1-5, the CDR3 gives the full variable domain: DGGITQSPKYLFRKEGQNVTLSCEQNLNHDAMYWYRQDPGQGLRLIYYSQIVNDFQKGDIAEGYSVSREKKESFPLTVTSAQKNPTAFYLCASRDREYQPQHFGDGTRLSIL.

The J gene is TRBJ2-7, the V gene TRBV2; D might be TRBD1 (5 bases). This CDR3 spans 12 amino acids. V shed 4 bases and J shed 6 bases, with 10 bases lying between them. Germline V gene lookup returns CDR1 SNHLY and CDR2 FYNNEI. This CDR3 reads CASSAGLGEQYF. DNA of the CDR3: TGTGCCAGCAGTGCAGGGTTGGGCGAGCAGTACTTC.

This chain's CDR3 is CASSQEREASYEQYF. The CDR3, as DNA: TGCGCCAGCAGCCAAGAGCGGGAGGCATCCTACGAGCAGTACTTC. The V call is TRBV4-3, the J call TRBJ2-7; 8 bases agree with TRBD2. This CDR3 spans 15 amino acids. Trimming removed 0 bases from V and 1 base from J; junction bases left unmatched: 2. Germline CDR1 is LGHNA and CDR2 is YSLEER.

The CDR3 sequence is CASSSGLAGGTNSYEQYF. CDR3 nucleotide sequence: TGTGCCAGCAGCTCGGGACTAGCGGGAGGTACCAACTCCTACGAGCAGTACTTC. The chain couples TRBV7-9 to TRBJ2-7; 15 bases are shared with TRBD2. CDR3 length equals 18 residues. Germline loops: CDR1 SEHNR, CDR2 FQNEAQ (reference sequence). V lost 4 bases to trimming and J lost 0 bases; unmatched junction nucleotides: 7.

The chain is built from TRBV27 and TRBJ2-1, with TRBD2 matching over 14 bases. This CDR3 spans 15 amino acids. The V segment lost 5 bases and the J segment 7 bases; nucleotides outside the gene matches: 4. Germline V lookup: CDR1 MNHEY, CDR2 SMNVEV (reference sequence). CDR3 in DNA: TGTGCCAGCAGTCCAAGACTAGCGGGGGGGAATGAGCAGTTCTTC. Its protein product is CASSPRLAGGNEQFF.

Here the CDR3 reads CASSEGAGAYGNQPQHF. In nucleotides, the CDR3 is TGTGCCAGCAGTGAAGGGGCAGGGGCGTACGGCAATCAGCCCCAGCATTTT. V and J are TRBV6-1 and TRBJ1-5; D perhaps matches TRBD1 (6 bases). CDR1 and CDR2 from the germline V gene are MNHNS and SASEGT. V lost 1 base, J lost 2 bases, and 15 bases lay in between. The CDR3 is 17 residues long.

This clone turned up a few times. The V gene is TRBV6-5, the J gene TRBJ1-5; a weak D match, TRBD1 (6 bases). The germline V and J ends were trimmed by 7 bases and 4 bases, with 17 bases remaining between them. Germline loops: CDR1 MNHEY, CDR2 SVGAGI. The CDR3 is 15 amino acids. The CDR3 spells CASMKNRERNQPQHF. The CDR3 DNA sequence: TGTGCCAGCATGAAGAACAGGGAGAGGAATCAGCCCCAGCATTTT.

This clone occurred once. This chain connects TRBV4-1 to TRBJ1-1, with D maybe TRBD1 (5 bases). Germline-derived CDR1 and CDR2 are MGHRA and YSYEKL. V was clipped by 2 bases and J by 4 bases, with 14 bases between them. This CDR3 comprises 15 residues. Written as DNA, the CDR3 is TGCGCCAGCAGCCAATGGGCAGGGAAAGGCACTGAAGCTTTCTTT. Translating gives CASSQWAGKGTEAFF.

This chain links TRBV6-5 with TRBJ2-1; the D gene is possibly TRBD1 (5 bases). The CDR3 contains 13 residues. Trimming left V 2 bases short and J 6 bases short, with 8 bases between. From germline, CDR1 is MNHEY and CDR2 SVGAGI. The CDR3 region is CASSYGAGNEQFF. The CDR3, as DNA: TGTGCCAGCAGTTACGGGGCCGGCAATGAGCAGTTCTTC.

This clone has only a few counts. This chain joins TRBV30 and TRBJ2-5, with 12 positions matching TRBD2. There are 18 residues in the CDR3. The ends lost 1 base at V and 0 bases at J; junction bases unmatched: 9. Germline CDR1 and CDR2: GTSNPN and SVGIG (reference sequence). CDR3 DNA: TGTGCCTGGAGTGGTACTCAAGGACTAGCGGGGAACCAAGAGACCCAGTACTTC. It yields the protein CAWSGTQGLAGNQETQYF.

The V call is TRBV11-2, the J call TRBJ2-2; 13 nucleotides line up with TRBD2. Looked up from germline, CDR1 is SGHAT and CDR2 is FQNNGV. The CDR3 is 18 amino acids. V gave up 4 bases and J gave up 4 bases; unmatched junction bases: 9. The CDR3 sequence: CASSSRLAGGSGTGELFF. CDR3 sequence (DNA): TGTGCCAGCAGCTCAAGACTAGCGGGGGGATCGGGCACCGGGGAGCTGTTTTTT.